Listed below are T cell receptor beta chains from one sample, sequenced in a study of T cells in Graves' hyperthyroidism and ophthalmopathy. TCRdb reprocessed the multiplex PCR reads via MiXCR and lists one record per CDR3 protein. The sample holds about half a million distinct CDR3 sequences, more than 15% seen once. The sequencing sample was made of blood. These receptor sequences come from a woman aged 25-40 years with Graves' ophthalmopathy. The CDR3 runs from the conserved cysteine through the conserved F or W. The D gene is left open where the match is weak. Clone size is stated in some rows and not others, as once, few, many or a class when expanded.

TRBV4-1	-	TRBJ2-1	once	TGCGCCACCGACACGGAGGGTGGGTTCTTC	CATDTEGGFF
TRBV28	TRBD2	TRBJ2-7	many	TGTGCCAGCAGTCTGATTAGCGGGCGAGGGTACGAGCAGTACTTC	CASSLISGRGYEQYF
TRBV2	-	TRBJ1-1	many	TGTGCCAGCAGTAAAGAAGGGTTAGGGACTCTTGAAGCTTTCTTT	CASSKEGLGTLEAFF
TRBV24-1	-	TRBJ2-1	many	TGTGCCACCAGTGATTTAGCGGATAGCTCCTACAATGAGCAGTTCTTC	CATSDLADSSYNEQFF
TRBV3-1	-	TRBJ1-3	many	TGTGCCAGCAGCCGACAGGACTACTCTGGAAACACCATATATTTT	CASSRQDYSGNTIYF
TRBV24-1	-	TRBJ2-3	-	TGTGCCACCAGTGATTTGAGGGGGGATTACACAGATACGCAGTATTTT	CATSDLRGDYTDTQYF
TRBV10-3	-	TRBJ2-1	-	TGTGCCATCAGTGAGTCGGGACATATTTACAATGAGCAGTTCTTC	CAISESGHIYNEQFF
TRBV7-9	-	TRBJ1-1	-	TGTGCCAGCAGCTTAGGGGGGACGGGAGCTTTCTTT	CASSLGGTGAFF
TRBV4-2	TRBD2	TRBJ2-2	-	TGTGCCAGCAGCCAGGGTGGGACTAGCGGGAGTGGAACCGGGGAGCTGTTTTTT	CASSQGGTSGSGTGELFF
TRBV5-1	-	TRBJ2-5	few	TGCGCCAGCAGAGGCGGAGGGGGGCAGACCCAGTACTTC	CASRGGGGQTQYF
TRBV29-1	-	TRBJ1-1	-	TGCAGCGTGAGGGACGGCGGCACTGAAGCTTTCTTT	CSVRDGGTEAFF
TRBV6-5	-	TRBJ2-6	few	TGTGCCAGCAGTTATAATGGAGTAGCTGGGGCCAACGTCCTGACTTTC	CASSYNGVAGANVLTF
TRBV10-3	-	TRBJ2-7	few	TGTGCCATCAGCGACCCTAAGGGTAAGGGAACCTACGAGCAGTACTTC	CAISDPKGKGTYEQYF
TRBV5-1	TRBD2	TRBJ2-1	few	TGCGCCAGCAGCTTACAACCTGGGACTAGCGGCTACAATGAGCAGTTCTTC	CASSLQPGTSGYNEQFF
TRBV7-2	-	TRBJ2-7	-	TGTGCCAGCAGCTCAGATCCCTACGAGCAGTACTTC	CASSSDPYEQYF
TRBV19	TRBD1	TRBJ2-5	-	TGTGCCAGTAGTATAGTTTTGGGACAGCAAGAGACCCAGTACTTC	CASSIVLGQQETQYF
TRBV27	-	TRBJ2-7	-	TGTGCCAGCAGTTTAAACCCTACCTACGAGCAGTACTTC	CASSLNPTYEQYF
TRBV6-1	-	TRBJ1-2	-	TGTGCCAGCAGTGATGACGACAAGGGAGGGAAGAGCCATGGCTACACCTTC	CASSDDDKGGKSHGYTF
TRBV6-1	-	TRBJ2-5	-	TGTGCCAGCAGTAGAAGGTGGGGCTACGGAGGGGAGACCCAGTACTTC	CASSRRWGYGGETQYF
TRBV27	-	TRBJ1-6	few	TGTGCCAGCAGTTTGGAGAGACAGGCTGATTCACCCCTCCACTTT	CASSLERQADSPLHF
TRBV5-1	-	TRBJ2-2	few	TGCGTCAGCAGCCGGGACACGGTTGCTCCCGGGGAGCTGTTTTTT	CVSSRDTVAPGELFF
TRBV28	TRBD2	TRBJ2-5	many	TGTGCCAGCAGAGGGCGACTAGCGGAGACCCAGTACTTC	CASRGRLAETQYF
TRBV28	TRBD1	TRBJ2-7	many	TGTGCCAGCAGTAAGACCGGGACAGGGGCGCAGCAGTACTTC	CASSKTGTGAQQYF
TRBV6-1	TRBD1	TRBJ1-3	many	TGTGCCAGCACCAGGACAGGGGTTGGAAACACCATATATTTT	CASTRTGVGNTIYF
TRBV7-8	-	TRBJ2-3	many	TGTGCCAGCAGCTGGTCAAGGCCAGATACGCAGTATTTT	CASSWSRPDTQYF
TRBV5-1	-	TRBJ1-1	many	TGCGCCAGCAGCTTGGCCAACAGGGCGAACACTGAAGCTTTCTTT	CASSLANRANTEAFF
TRBV7-9	-	TRBJ1-1	-	TGTGCCAGCAGCCCAGGACAGCTTGAAGCTTTCTTT	CASSPGQLEAFF
TRBV11-2	-	TRBJ2-1	many	TGTGCCAGCAGCCCATCCCGAGATGAGCAGTTCTTC	CASSPSRDEQFF
TRBV12-3/TRBV12-4	TRBD1	TRBJ1-1	many	TGTGCCAGCAGTTCGTACCCCCTGACAGGGGAAGCTTTCTTT	CASSSYPLTGEAFF
TRBV11-3	-	TRBJ1-6	few	TGTGCCAGCAGCTTAGAACGGGGGACCTATACCTTTAATTCACCCCTCCACTTT	CASSLERGTYTFNSPLHF
TRBV2	-	TRBJ2-7	many	TGTGCCGCCCGACGGCAGGGGCAGTACGAGCAGTACTTC	CAARRQGQYEQYF
TRBV7-9	-	TRBJ2-3	-	TGTGCCAGCAGTTTCGACCGCTTCGGAGATACGCAGTATTTT	CASSFDRFGDTQYF
TRBV27	-	TRBJ1-1	few	TGTGCCAGCAGTTCCCCGGGGAGATGGACTGAAGCTTTCTTT	CASSSPGRWTEAFF
TRBV7-6	-	TRBJ1-1	few	TGTGCCAGCAGCTCAGAAGAAGGGACAGAAGCTTTCTTT	CASSSEEGTEAFF
TRBV7-2	TRBD2	TRBJ2-5	many	TGTGCCAGCAGCACGAGTAGCGGGAGTTCATGGGAGACCCAGTACTTC	CASSTSSGSSWETQYF
TRBV20-1	TRBD2	TRBJ2-1	many	TGCAGTTCCCCCATGACTAGCGGAGATAATGAGCAGTTCTTC	CSSPMTSGDNEQFF
TRBV24-1	-	TRBJ2-3	few	TGTGCCACCAGTGCCCTAGGGACAGATACGCAGTATTTT	CATSALGTDTQYF
TRBV28	TRBD1	TRBJ2-5	many	TGTGCCAGCAGTTTATGGAACAGGGGGGATGTTGAGACCCAGTACTTC	CASSLWNRGDVETQYF
TRBV10-1	-	TRBJ1-1	-	TGCGCCAGCAGGGAGGGGCTTGGGACTGAAGCTTTCTTT	CASREGLGTEAFF
TRBV18	TRBD1	TRBJ1-5	many	TGTGCCAGCTCACCACGGACAGGACATAGCAATCAGCCCCAGCATTTT	CASSPRTGHSNQPQHF
TRBV4-3	-	TRBJ1-6	few	TGCGCCAGCAGCCCCTCGGACAGAGATAATTCACCCCTCCACTTT	CASSPSDRDNSPLHF
TRBV10-3	-	TRBJ1-4	-	TGTGCCACGAAAGACAGCCGTGCAACTAATGAAAAACTGTTTTTT	CATKDSRATNEKLFF
TRBV5-1	-	TRBJ2-3	many	TGCGCCACCAACTGGGGGTCGGTCACAGATACGCAGTATTTT	CATNWGSVTDTQYF
TRBV7-9	TRBD1	TRBJ2-7	many	TGTGCCAGCAGTGGTAAACCGGGACAGGGAGCGTACGAGCAGTACTTC	CASSGKPGQGAYEQYF
TRBV9	-	TRBJ1-4	many	TGTGCCAGCAGCCCATTTTTGGGGGCGGGAGAAAAACTGTTTTTT	CASSPFLGAGEKLFF
TRBV9	TRBD1	TRBJ1-4	few	TGTGCCAGCAGCTACGGGACAGGGAATGAAAAACTGTTTTTT	CASSYGTGNEKLFF
TRBV11-2	-	TRBJ2-5	many	TGTGCCAGCAGTAAGAACGGGGTTCAAGAGACCCAGTACTTC	CASSKNGVQETQYF
TRBV4-1	-	TRBJ1-2	few	TGCGCCAGCAGCCAAGGTTCTGGACGGACCACGCTCAATGGCTACACCTTC	CASSQGSGRTTLNGYTF
TRBV10-1	TRBD1	TRBJ2-2	few	TGCGCCAGCAAAGAAGCAGGGGGCCACGGGACCGGGGAGCTGTTTTTT	CASKEAGGHGTGELFF
TRBV11-2	-	TRBJ1-3	many	TGTGCCAGCAGCCCAGTTATACACAGCTTCTCTGGAAACACCATATATTTT	CASSPVIHSFSGNTIYF
TRBV6-5	-	TRBJ1-6	many	TGTGCCAGCAGTTACGGGGAAGGGAATTCACCCCTCCACTTT	CASSYGEGNSPLHF
TRBV19	TRBD2	TRBJ2-5	-	TGTGCCAGTAGGTGGACTAGCGGGCAACAAGAGACCCAGTACTTC	CASRWTSGQQETQYF
TRBV3-1	TRBD2	TRBJ2-1	many	TGTGCCAGCAGCCATCGACTAGCGGGAGAGGAGCAGTTCTTC	CASSHRLAGEEQFF
TRBV6-2/TRBV6-3	-	TRBJ2-7	-	TGTGCCAGCAGTCGCGTGGTGGGTTCCGGATACGAGCAGTACTTC	CASSRVVGSGYEQYF
TRBV6-1	-	TRBJ1-5	many	TGTGCCAGCAGGAAGTTCGGAGGAGGTCAGCCCCAGCATTTT	CASRKFGGGQPQHF
TRBV6-1	TRBD1	TRBJ1-2	-	TGTGCCAGCAGTCTCACTACAGGGGACTATGGCTACACCTTC	CASSLTTGDYGYTF